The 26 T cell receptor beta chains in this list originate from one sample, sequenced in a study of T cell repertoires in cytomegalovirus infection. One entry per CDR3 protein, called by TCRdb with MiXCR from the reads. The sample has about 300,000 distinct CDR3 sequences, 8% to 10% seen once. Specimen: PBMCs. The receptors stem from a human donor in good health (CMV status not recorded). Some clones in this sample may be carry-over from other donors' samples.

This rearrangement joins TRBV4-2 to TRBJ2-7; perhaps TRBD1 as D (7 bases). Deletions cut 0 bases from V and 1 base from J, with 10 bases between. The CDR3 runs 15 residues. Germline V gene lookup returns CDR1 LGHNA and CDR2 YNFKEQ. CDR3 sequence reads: CASSQERDSSYEQYF. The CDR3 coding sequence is TGTGCCAGCAGCCAAGAGCGGGACAGTTCCTACGAGCAGTACTTC.

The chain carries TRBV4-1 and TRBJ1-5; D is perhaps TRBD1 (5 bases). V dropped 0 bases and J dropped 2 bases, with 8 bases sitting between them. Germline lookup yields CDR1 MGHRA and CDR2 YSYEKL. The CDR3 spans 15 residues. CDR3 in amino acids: CASSQEGTRNQPQHF. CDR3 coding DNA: TGCGCCAGCAGCCAAGAAGGGACCCGCAATCAGCCCCAGCATTTT.

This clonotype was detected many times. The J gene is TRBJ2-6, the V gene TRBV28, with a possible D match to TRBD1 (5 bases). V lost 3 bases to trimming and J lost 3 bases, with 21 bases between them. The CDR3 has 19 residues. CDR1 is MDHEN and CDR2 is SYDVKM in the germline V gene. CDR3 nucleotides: TGTGCCAGCAGTTTCTGGGGCGCTGGGGCCTTAGATGGGGCCAACGTCCTGACTTTC. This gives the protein CASSFWGAGALDGANVLTF.

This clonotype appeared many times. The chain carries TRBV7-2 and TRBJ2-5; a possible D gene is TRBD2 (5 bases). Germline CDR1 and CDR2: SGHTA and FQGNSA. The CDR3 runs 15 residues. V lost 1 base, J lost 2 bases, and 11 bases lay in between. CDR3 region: CASSLGGTGQETQYF. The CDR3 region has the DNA TGTGCCAGCAGCTTAGGGGGAACGGGACAAGAGACCCAGTACTTC.

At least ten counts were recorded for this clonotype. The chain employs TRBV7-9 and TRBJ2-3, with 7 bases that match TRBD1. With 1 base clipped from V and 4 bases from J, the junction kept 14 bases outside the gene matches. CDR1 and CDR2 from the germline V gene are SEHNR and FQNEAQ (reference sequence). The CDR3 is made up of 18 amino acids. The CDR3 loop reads CASSLELRTGAEADTQYF. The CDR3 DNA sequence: TGTGCCAGCAGCTTAGAACTGCGGACAGGAGCCGAGGCAGATACGCAGTATTTT. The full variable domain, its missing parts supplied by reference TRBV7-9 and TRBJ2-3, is DTGVSQNPRHKITKRGQNVTFRCDPISEHNRLYWYRQTLGQGPEFLTYFQNEAQLEKSRLLSDRFSAERPKGSFSTLEIQRTEQGDSAMYLCASSLELRTGAEADTQYFGPGTRLTVL.

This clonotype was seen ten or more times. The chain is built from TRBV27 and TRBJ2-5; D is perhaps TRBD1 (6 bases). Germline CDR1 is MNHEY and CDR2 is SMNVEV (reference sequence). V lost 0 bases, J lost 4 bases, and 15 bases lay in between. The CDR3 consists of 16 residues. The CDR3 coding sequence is TGTGCCAGCAGTTTATCCAGGGGTGTAATCGGAGAGACCCAGTACTTC. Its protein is CASSLSRGVIGETQYF.

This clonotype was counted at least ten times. The CDR3 loop reads CASSPSRTSGGVADTQYF. In DNA, the CDR3 is TGCGCCAGCAGCCCCAGCCGGACTAGCGGGGGGGTAGCAGATACGCAGTATTTT. V gene TRBV5-1 combines with J gene TRBJ2-3, with 15 bases fitting TRBD2. The V and J ends lost 4 bases and 4 bases, in that order; junction bases with no gene match: 10. The CDR3 is 18 residues long. CDR1 SGHRS and CDR2 YFSETQ come from the germline V gene.

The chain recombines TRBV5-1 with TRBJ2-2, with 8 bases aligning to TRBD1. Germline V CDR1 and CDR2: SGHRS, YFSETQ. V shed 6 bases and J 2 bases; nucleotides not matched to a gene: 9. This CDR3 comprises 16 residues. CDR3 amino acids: CASNNPDRDNTGELFF. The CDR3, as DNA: TGCGCCAGCAACAACCCGGACAGGGATAACACCGGGGAGCTGTTTTTT.

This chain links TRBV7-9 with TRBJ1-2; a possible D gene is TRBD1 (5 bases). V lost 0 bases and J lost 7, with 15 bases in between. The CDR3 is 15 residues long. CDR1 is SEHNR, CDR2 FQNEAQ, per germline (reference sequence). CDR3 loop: CASSLALGDEAGYTF. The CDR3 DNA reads TGTGCCAGCAGCTTAGCGCTAGGGGATGAGGCTGGCTACACCTTC.

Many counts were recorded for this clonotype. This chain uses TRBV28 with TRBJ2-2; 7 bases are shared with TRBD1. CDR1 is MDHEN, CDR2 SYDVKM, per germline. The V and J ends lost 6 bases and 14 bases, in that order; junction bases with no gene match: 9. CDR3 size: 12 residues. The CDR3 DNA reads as TGTGCCAGCAGCCCGGACAGGACTGTCCTGTTTTTT. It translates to CASSPDRTVLFF.

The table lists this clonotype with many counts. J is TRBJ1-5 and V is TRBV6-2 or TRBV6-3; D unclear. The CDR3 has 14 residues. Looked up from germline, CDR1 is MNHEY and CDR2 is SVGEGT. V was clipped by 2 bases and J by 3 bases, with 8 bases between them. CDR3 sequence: CASSYVGLNQPQHF. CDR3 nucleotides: TGTGCCAGCAGTTACGTAGGGCTCAATCAGCCCCAGCATTTT.

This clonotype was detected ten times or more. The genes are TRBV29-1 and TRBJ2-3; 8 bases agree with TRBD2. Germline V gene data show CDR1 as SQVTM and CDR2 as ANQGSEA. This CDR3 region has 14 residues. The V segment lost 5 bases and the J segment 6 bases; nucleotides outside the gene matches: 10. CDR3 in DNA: TGCAGCGTTAGAAACGGGGGGGCTGGGGATACGCAGTATTTT. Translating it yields CSVRNGGAGDTQYF.

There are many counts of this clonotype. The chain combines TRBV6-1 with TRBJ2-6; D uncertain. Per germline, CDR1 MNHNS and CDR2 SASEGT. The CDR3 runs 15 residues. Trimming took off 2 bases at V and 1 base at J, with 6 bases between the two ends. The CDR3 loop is CASSEPGSGANVLTF. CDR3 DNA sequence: TGTGCCAGCAGTGAACCGGGTTCTGGGGCCAACGTCCTGACTTTC.

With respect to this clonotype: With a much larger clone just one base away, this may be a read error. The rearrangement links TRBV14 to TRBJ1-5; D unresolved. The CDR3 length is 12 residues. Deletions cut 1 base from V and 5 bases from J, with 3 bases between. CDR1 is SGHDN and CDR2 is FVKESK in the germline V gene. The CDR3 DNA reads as TGTGCCAGCAGCCAAGTCGATCAGCCCCAGCATTTT. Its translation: CASSQVDQPQHF.

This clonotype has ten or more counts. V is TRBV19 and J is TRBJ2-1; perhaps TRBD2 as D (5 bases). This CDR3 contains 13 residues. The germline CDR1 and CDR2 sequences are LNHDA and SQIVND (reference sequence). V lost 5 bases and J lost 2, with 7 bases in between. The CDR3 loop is CASSRGTYNEQFF. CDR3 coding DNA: TGTGCCAGTAGTCGGGGTACCTACAATGAGCAGTTCTTC.

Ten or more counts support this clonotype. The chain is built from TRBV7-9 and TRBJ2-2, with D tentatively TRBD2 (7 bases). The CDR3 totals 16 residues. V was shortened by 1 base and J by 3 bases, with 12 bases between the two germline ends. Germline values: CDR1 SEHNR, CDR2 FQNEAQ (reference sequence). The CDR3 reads CASSLERGAHTGELFF. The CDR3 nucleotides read TGTGCCAGCAGCTTAGAACGGGGGGCCCACACCGGGGAGCTGTTTTTT.

This CDR3 is CSVRTQWGTPLHF. The CDR3 DNA reads as TGCAGCGTTCGGACACAATGGGGGACACCCCTCCACTTT. This chain links TRBV29-1 with TRBJ1-6, with a weak D call TRBD1 (5 bases). Trimming took off 5 bases at V and 11 bases at J, with 16 bases between the two ends. CDR1 is SQVTM and CDR2 is ANQGSEA in the germline V gene. This CDR3 has 13 amino acids.

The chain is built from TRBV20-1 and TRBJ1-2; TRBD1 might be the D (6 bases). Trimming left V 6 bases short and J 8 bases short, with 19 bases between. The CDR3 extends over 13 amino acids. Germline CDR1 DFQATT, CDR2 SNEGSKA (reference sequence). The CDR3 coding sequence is TGCAGTGCCGCGCCAGGGGTCGCGGTAGGCTACACCTTC. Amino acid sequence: CSAAPGVAVGYTF.

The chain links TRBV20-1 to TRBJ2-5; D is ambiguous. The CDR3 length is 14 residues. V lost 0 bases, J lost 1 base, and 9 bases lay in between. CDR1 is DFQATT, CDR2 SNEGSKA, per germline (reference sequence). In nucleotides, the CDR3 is TGCAGTGCTAGAGATCTGAAGGTCCAAGAGACCCAGTACTTC. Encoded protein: CSARDLKVQETQYF.

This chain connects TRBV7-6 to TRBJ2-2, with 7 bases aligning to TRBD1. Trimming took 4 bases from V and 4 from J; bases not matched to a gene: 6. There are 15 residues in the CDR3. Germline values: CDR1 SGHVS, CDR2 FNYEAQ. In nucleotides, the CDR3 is TGTGCCAGCAGCTACGGACAGGAAGGCACCGGGGAGCTGTTTTTT. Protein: CASSYGQEGTGELFF.

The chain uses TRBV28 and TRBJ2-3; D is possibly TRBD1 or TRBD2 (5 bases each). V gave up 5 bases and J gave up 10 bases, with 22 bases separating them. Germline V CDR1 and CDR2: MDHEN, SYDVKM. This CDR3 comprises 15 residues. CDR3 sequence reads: CASSLTGTTREAQYF. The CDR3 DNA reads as TGTGCCAGCAGTCTAACCGGGACGACCCGAGAGGCGCAGTATTTT.

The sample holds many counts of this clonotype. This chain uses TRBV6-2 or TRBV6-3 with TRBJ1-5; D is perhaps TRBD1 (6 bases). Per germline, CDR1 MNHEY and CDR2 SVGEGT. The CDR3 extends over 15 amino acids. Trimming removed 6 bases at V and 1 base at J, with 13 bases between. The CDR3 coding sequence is TGTGCCAGCAGCCCGGACAGAGTCAGCAATCAGCCCCAGCATTTT. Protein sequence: CASSPDRVSNQPQHF.

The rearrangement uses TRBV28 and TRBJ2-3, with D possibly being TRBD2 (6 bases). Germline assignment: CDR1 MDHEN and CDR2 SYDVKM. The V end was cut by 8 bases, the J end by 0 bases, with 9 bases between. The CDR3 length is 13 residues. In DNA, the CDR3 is TGTGCCAGCGCGGGGCCTAGCACAGATACGCAGTATTTT. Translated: CASAGPSTDTQYF.

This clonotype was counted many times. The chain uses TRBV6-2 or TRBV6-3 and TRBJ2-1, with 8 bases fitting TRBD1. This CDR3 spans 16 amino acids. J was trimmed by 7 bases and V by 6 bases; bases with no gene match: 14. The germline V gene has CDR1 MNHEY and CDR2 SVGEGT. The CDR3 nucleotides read TGTGCCAGCAGCCCCTCTTGGACAGGGCGGGCGAATGAGCAGTTCTTC. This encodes CASSPSWTGRANEQFF.

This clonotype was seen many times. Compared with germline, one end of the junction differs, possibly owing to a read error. The CDR3 bases are TGCAGTGCTATAAACTCCTTTCCCCTCTTC. Protein product: CSAINSFPLF. The rearrangement uses TRBV20-1 and TRBJ1-2, with D hard to call. Germline values: CDR1 DFQATT, CDR2 SNEGSKA (reference sequence). This CDR3 is built from 10 residues.

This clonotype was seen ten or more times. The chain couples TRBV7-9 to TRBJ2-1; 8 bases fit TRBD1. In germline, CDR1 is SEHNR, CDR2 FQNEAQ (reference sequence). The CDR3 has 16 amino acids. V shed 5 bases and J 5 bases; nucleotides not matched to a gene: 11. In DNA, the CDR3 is TGTGCCAGCAGCGAACCGGACAGGGCGCCGAACAATGAGCAGTTCTTC. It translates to CASSEPDRAPNNEQFF.